This TCR beta chain was identified in a study of shared clonotypes between healthy human individuals. Some clones are missing from TCRdb's copy, which holds only in-frame ones; the method was immunoSEQ multiplex PCR. Of a few million clones listed, roughly nine tenths are singletons. This clone was found once. V lost 6 bases, J lost 0 bases, and 13 bases stayed unmatched. This CDR3 has 18 amino acids. The germline CDR1 and CDR2 sequences are KGHSH and LQKENI. This clonotype was obtained from a young man in good health. Sequencing was carried out using naive CD4+ T cells sorted from blood. Described subset: CD45RA+ positively selected. V gene TRBV18 combines with J gene TRBJ2-5; 10 bases are shared with TRBD2. As DNA, the CDR3 is TGTGCCAGCTCCCTCCTTACCAGCGGGAGGGCCGACCAAGAGACCCAGTACTTC. Amino acids: CASSLLTSGRADQETQYF.